Below are 2 T cell receptor beta chains sequenced from a single sample in a study of technical replicates of blood from a few donors. The data were produced by immunoSEQ multiplex PCR, yet TCRdb's version contains in-frame clones alone and is incomplete. Counted here are about 90,000 clones, 85% to 95% occurring once; the ten biggest clones make up approximately 0.25%. Specimen: T cells isolated from PBMCs. These receptors originate from a human donor in good health.

This clone was observed once. The CDR3 DNA reads as TGTGCCAGTAGTATGAGGTCACAGGGGGAAAACATTCAGTACTTC. This encodes CASSMRSQGENIQYF. The chain couples TRBV19 to TRBJ2-4; 8 bases agree with TRBD1. CDR3 size: 15 residues. V was clipped by 3 bases and J by 5 bases; unmatched bases: 6. Germline V lookup: CDR1 LNHDA, CDR2 SQIVND (reference sequence).

CDR3 region: CASTRTSGLSYEQYF. The CDR3 DNA reads as TGTGCCAGCACGAGGACTAGCGGGCTTTCCTACGAGCAGTACTTC. The chain employs TRBV28 and TRBJ2-7; TRBD2 aligns across 11 bases. Germline CDR1 reads MDHEN; CDR2 reads SYDVKM. Trimming took 7 bases from V and 1 from J; bases not matched to a gene: 6. This CDR3 contains 15 residues. Together with reference TRBV28 and TRBJ2-7, the CDR3 gives the full variable domain: DVKVTQSSRYLVKRTGEKVFLECVQDMDHENMFWYRQDPGLGLRLIYFSYDVKMKEKGDIPEGYSVSREKKERFSLILESASTNQTSMYLCASTRTSGLSYEQYFGPGTRLTVT.